Listed below are T cell receptor beta chains from one sample, sequenced in a study of read filtering for tumor transcriptome and immune sequencing. TCRdb fed the reads into MiXCR, producing one record per CDR3 protein. The repertoire holds some 80,000 distinct CDR3 sequences, 9% to 15% seen once, with about 15% in the top ten. The sequencing input was a population of CD138-negative cells sorted from bone marrow. These receptors were obtained from a donor at least 40 years old with multiple myeloma. CDR3s include the opening cysteine and the closing phenylalanine or tryptophan. The D gene is left open where the match is weak. The size entry is marked missing in some rows and otherwise reads once, few, many or a size class.

abundance: many; d_gene: NA; j_gene: TRBJ2-1; v_gene: TRBV20-1; CDR3nt: TGCAGTGCCGCGAGTGGACCGGGAGCCTACAATGAGCAGTTCTTC; CDR3aa: CSAASGPGAYNEQFF
abundance: many; d_gene: NA; j_gene: TRBJ1-1; v_gene: TRBV18; CDR3nt: TGTGCCAGCTCACCGTCCCCACTAGGGAACACTGAAGCTTTCTTT; CDR3aa: CASSPSPLGNTEAFF
abundance: many; d_gene: NA; j_gene: TRBJ2-1; v_gene: TRBV20-1; CDR3nt: TGCAGTGCTAGAGATATCCGGGAGCGGAGTCCCAGCTCCTACAATGAGCAGTTCTTC; CDR3aa: CSARDIRERSPSSYNEQFF
abundance: many; d_gene: TRBD1; j_gene: TRBJ1-1; v_gene: TRBV12-3/TRBV12-4; CDR3nt: TGTGCCAGCAGTTTAGCGCAGGGGGCGACTTCTGAAGCTTTCTTT; CDR3aa: CASSLAQGATSEAFF
abundance: NA; d_gene: NA; j_gene: TRBJ2-2; v_gene: TRBV5-6; CDR3nt: TGTGCCAGCAGCTTGGGTTTCGGGAACACCGGGGAGCTGTTTTTT; CDR3aa: CASSLGFGNTGELFF
abundance: many; d_gene: NA; j_gene: TRBJ1-1; v_gene: TRBV28; CDR3nt: TGTGCCAGCAGTTTTCCCAGGGTAACTGAAGCTTTCTTT; CDR3aa: CASSFPRVTEAFF
abundance: many; d_gene: NA; j_gene: TRBJ2-1; v_gene: TRBV11-2; CDR3nt: TGTGCCAGCAGCTTAGTGGCGGCTTTTAATGAGCAGTTCTTC; CDR3aa: CASSLVAAFNEQFF
abundance: many; d_gene: NA; j_gene: TRBJ1-1; v_gene: TRBV18; CDR3nt: TGTGCCAGCAGTCCGGGACAGAACACTGAAGCTTTCTTT; CDR3aa: CASSPGQNTEAFF
abundance: many; d_gene: NA; j_gene: TRBJ1-2; v_gene: TRBV5-5; CDR3nt: TGTGCCAGCAACGACGGACGGTTAGCTAACTATGGCTACACCTTC; CDR3aa: CASNDGRLANYGYTF
abundance: NA; d_gene: TRBD2; j_gene: TRBJ2-2; v_gene: TRBV3-1; CDR3nt: TGTGCCAGCACCCACTCGGGAGGGGGCACCGGGGAGCTGTTTTTT; CDR3aa: CASTHSGGGTGELFF
abundance: NA; d_gene: TRBD1; j_gene: TRBJ2-5; v_gene: TRBV5-1; CDR3nt: TGCGCCAGCAGCTTGGCGACAGGGGGCGCATTAGAGACCCAGTACTTC; CDR3aa: CASSLATGGALETQYF
abundance: many; d_gene: NA; j_gene: TRBJ2-1; v_gene: TRBV29-1; CDR3nt: TGCAGCGTTGCTCGGGACTACAATGAGCAGTTCTTC; CDR3aa: CSVARDYNEQFF
abundance: many; d_gene: NA; j_gene: TRBJ1-5; v_gene: TRBV12-3/TRBV12-4; CDR3nt: TGTGCCAGCGCGACTCCGGGGAATCAGCCCCAGCATTTT; CDR3aa: CASATPGNQPQHF
abundance: many; d_gene: TRBD2; j_gene: TRBJ2-2; v_gene: TRBV4-1; CDR3nt: TGCGCCAGCAGCCAAGCCTCTACTAGCGGGAGCCTGCGCACCGGGGAGCTGTTTTTT; CDR3aa: CASSQASTSGSLRTGELFF
abundance: many; d_gene: NA; j_gene: TRBJ2-1; v_gene: TRBV21-1; CDR3nt: TGTGCCAGCAGCAAACGACAGAGGTACGGGACTAGCGGGGCCTACAATGAGCAGTTCTTC; CDR3aa: CASSKRQRYGTSGAYNEQFF